These 12 T cell receptor beta chains share one sample of origin, sequenced in a study of blood T cell repertoires in COVID-19. Assay: immunoSEQ multiplex PCR; the TCRdb copy retains only in-frame clones and omits some. Seen here are just under 65,000 clones, about four fifths observed once, and the top ten hold roughly 6%. Sequenced sample: peripheral blood. Receptors originate from a human donor in a cohort sampled during active COVID-19.

The chain employs TRBV7-9 and TRBJ2-5, with D hard to call. V was clipped by 4 bases and J by 1 base, with 4 bases between them. Germline V gene sequence: CDR1 SEHNR, CDR2 FQNEAQ (reference sequence). There are 12 residues in the CDR3. The CDR3 spells CASSSVQETQYF. In DNA, the CDR3 is TGTGCCAGCAGCTCGGTCCAAGAGACCCAGTACTTC.

The chain links TRBV4-1 to TRBJ2-4; 7 bases align to TRBD2. CDR3 length: 14 residues. Germline V gene data show CDR1 as MGHRA and CDR2 as YSYEKL. Losses at the gene ends were 3 bases for V and 9 bases for J; bases not matched to a gene: 8. The CDR3 DNA is TGCGCCAGCAGCCAGAAAACTTCGGGGGGCATTCAGTACTTC. As protein: CASSQKTSGGIQYF.

This clone was recorded only once. The chain's CDR3 is CASSQDLTAYGGYTF. CDR3 nucleotide sequence: TGTGCCAGCAGCCAAGATCTGACAGCTTATGGTGGCTACACCTTC. This sequence joins TRBV4-2 and TRBJ1-2, with D perhaps matching TRBD1 (5 bases). CDR1 is LGHNA, CDR2 YNFKEQ, per germline. Trimming took off 0 bases at V and 7 bases at J, with 15 bases between the two ends. The CDR3 has 15 amino acids.

This chain links TRBV6-2 or TRBV6-3 with TRBJ1-2, with D tentatively TRBD1 (5 bases). The CDR3 consists of 14 residues. The V end was cut by 2 bases, the J end by 4 bases, with 11 bases between. Germline V gives CDR1 MNHEY, CDR2 SVGEGT. CDR3 region: CASSYRGSPYGYTF. In DNA, the CDR3 is TGTGCCAGCAGTTACCGGGGGTCCCCCTATGGCTACACCTTC.

This chain connects TRBV3-1 (or the pseudogene TRBV3-2) to TRBJ1-3; D gene uncertain. Germline V gene data show CDR1 as LGHDT and CDR2 as YNNKEL (reference sequence). The CDR3 consists of 15 residues. V was trimmed by 0 bases and J by 0 bases, leaving 6 bases between them. This CDR3 reads CASSQEFSSGNTIYF. CDR3 sequence (DNA): TGTGCCAGCAGCCAAGAATTCAGCTCTGGAAACACCATATATTTT.

V is TRBV5-1 and J is TRBJ1-4; D might be TRBD1 (5 bases). This CDR3 is 14 amino acids long. Germline V gene data show CDR1 as SGHRS and CDR2 as YFSETQ. The V and J ends lost 3 bases and 4 bases respectively, with 10 bases between them. CDR3 coding DNA: TGCGCCAGCAGCTGGGGCAGCCGTAATGAAAAACTGTTTTTT. Amino acids: CASSWGSRNEKLFF.

This chain joins TRBV7-9 and TRBJ2-4; 8 positions agree with TRBD1. This CDR3 has 13 residues. In germline, CDR1 is SEHNR, CDR2 FQNEAQ (reference sequence). With 10 bases clipped from V and 0 bases from J, the junction kept 2 bases outside the gene matches. The DNA for the CDR3 is TGTGCCACCGACAGGGGAGCCAAAAACATTCAGTACTTC. This sequence encodes CATDRGAKNIQYF.

J is TRBJ2-7 and V is TRBV18; a possible D gene is TRBD2 (6 bases). The germline gives CDR1 KGHSH, CDR2 LQKENI. The germline V and J ends were trimmed by 6 bases and 0 bases, with 15 bases remaining between them. The CDR3 is 15 residues long. CDR3 sequence: CASSPGGISSYEQYF. The CDR3, as DNA: TGTGCCAGCTCTCCCGGGGGAATAAGCTCCTACGAGCAGTACTTC.

V is TRBV5-1 and J is TRBJ1-2, with D possibly matching TRBD1 (5 bases). The germline V gene encodes CDR1 SGHRS and CDR2 YFSETQ. The CDR3 is 13 amino acids. V was clipped by 2 bases and J by 8 bases, with 13 bases between them. As DNA, the CDR3 is TGCGCCAGCAGCTTTGGCCAGGGCGAGGGCTACACCTTC. This encodes CASSFGQGEGYTF.

The chain couples TRBV5-1 to TRBJ2-7; D is unresolved. The CDR3 totals 14 residues. Germline assignment: CDR1 SGHRS and CDR2 YFSETQ. V lost 5 bases to trimming and J lost 5 bases, with 17 bases between them. The CDR3 DNA reads as TGCGCCAGCAGTAATAACGTCTATTCCGACGAGCAGTACTTC. It specifies CASSNNVYSDEQYF. Together with reference TRBV5-1 and TRBJ2-7, the CDR3 gives the full variable domain: KAGVTQTPRYLIKTRGQQVTLSCSPISGHRSVSWYQQTPGQGLQFLFEYFSETQRNKGNFPGRFSGRQFSNSRSEMNVSTLELGDSALYLCASSNNVYSDEQYFGPGTRLTVT.

The chain recombines TRBV7-9 with TRBJ2-2; possibly TRBD2 for D (5 bases). Germline values: CDR1 SEHNR, CDR2 FQNEAQ (reference sequence). CDR3 size: 14 residues. Trimming took off 2 bases at V and 6 bases at J, with 10 bases between the two ends. As DNA, the CDR3 is TGTGCCAGCAGCTTATCGGGATTCGCCGGGGAGCTGTTTTTT. It is translated as CASSLSGFAGELFF.

The chain is built from TRBV6-2 or TRBV6-3 and TRBJ2-5; TRBD1 matches at 7 bases. The CDR3 runs 15 residues. CDR1 is MNHEY, CDR2 SVGEGT, per germline. The V gene end was trimmed by 2 bases and the J gene end by 3 bases; junction bases not matched to a gene: 6. The chain's CDR3 is CASSYRDRDKETQYF. CDR3 nucleotides: TGTGCCAGCAGTTACAGAGACAGGGATAAAGAGACCCAGTACTTC.